This T cell receptor (beta chain) was captured by sequencing in a study of neoadjuvant anti-PD-1 for oral cavity cancer. CDR1 and CDR2 from the germline V gene are SEHNR and FQNEAQ (reference sequence). V lost 8 bases and J lost 2; bases outside the gene matches: 3. This CDR3 is 13 amino acids long. The repertoire was sequenced with immunoSEQ multiplex PCR; TCRdb's copy has only in-frame clones and lacks some. The sample records just over 7,000 clones, approximately 82% being singletons. Patients had newly diagnosed, untreated stage II-IVA oral cavity squamous cell carcinoma. Cohort: HPV-negative, locally advanced oral cavity squamous cell carcinoma patients.

The sequence was collected from a person aged 35 to 85 with oral cavity squamous cell carcinoma. The sample in question was PBMCs, obtained before nivolumab (anti-PD-1) treatment. This rearrangement joins TRBV7-9 to TRBJ2-1; 7 bases fit TRBD1. CDR3 in amino acids: CASSQGAYNEQFF. Here the CDR3 DNA reads TGTGCCAGCTCTCAGGGGGCCTACAATGAGCAGTTCTTC.